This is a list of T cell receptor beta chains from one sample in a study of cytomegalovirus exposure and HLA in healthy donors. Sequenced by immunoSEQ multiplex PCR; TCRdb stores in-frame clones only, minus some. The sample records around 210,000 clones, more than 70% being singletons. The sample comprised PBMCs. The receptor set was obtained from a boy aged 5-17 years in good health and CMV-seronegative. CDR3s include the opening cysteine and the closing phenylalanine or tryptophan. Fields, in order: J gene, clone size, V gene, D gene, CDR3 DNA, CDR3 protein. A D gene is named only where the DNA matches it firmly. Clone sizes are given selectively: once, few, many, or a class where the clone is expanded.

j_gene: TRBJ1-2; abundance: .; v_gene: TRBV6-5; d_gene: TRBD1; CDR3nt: TGTGCCAGCAGTCCTCTCGGACAGGGGGGAGGGGGCTACACCTTC; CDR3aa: CASSPLGQGGGGYTF
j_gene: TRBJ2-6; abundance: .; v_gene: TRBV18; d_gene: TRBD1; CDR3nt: TGTGCCAGCACCAATTCCGGGACAGTCGTCTCTGGGGCCAACGTCCTGACTTTC; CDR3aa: CASTNSGTVVSGANVLTF
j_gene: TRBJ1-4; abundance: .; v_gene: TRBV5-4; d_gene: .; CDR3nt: TGTGCCAGCAGCCAAGGGGCAACTAATGAAAAACTGTTTTTT; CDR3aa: CASSQGATNEKLFF
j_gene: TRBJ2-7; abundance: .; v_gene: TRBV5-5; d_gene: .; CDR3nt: TGTGCCAGCAGCTTGGCGAGGAAACATGGTTCGTACGAGCAGTACTTC; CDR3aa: CASSLARKHGSYEQYF
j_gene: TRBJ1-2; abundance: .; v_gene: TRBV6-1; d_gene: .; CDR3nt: TGTGCCAGCAGTGAACAGAGGGTTGCTAGCTACACCTTC; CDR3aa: CASSEQRVASYTF
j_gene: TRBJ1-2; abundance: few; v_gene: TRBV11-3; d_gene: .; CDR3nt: TGTGCCAGCAGCTCTGAGATCTATGGCTACACCTTC; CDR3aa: CASSSEIYGYTF
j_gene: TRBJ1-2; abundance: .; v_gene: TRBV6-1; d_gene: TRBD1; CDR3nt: TGTGCCAGCAGAACCCGGGACAGTTTGTCGGACGGCTACACCTTC; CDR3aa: CASRTRDSLSDGYTF
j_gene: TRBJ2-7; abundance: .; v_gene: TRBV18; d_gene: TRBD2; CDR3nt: TGTGCCAGCTCACCTGGACTAGCGGGAGTCTACGAGCAGTACTTC; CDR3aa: CASSPGLAGVYEQYF
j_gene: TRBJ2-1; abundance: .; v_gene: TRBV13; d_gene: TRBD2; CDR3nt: TGTGCCAGCAGCTTAGGTGGGGGGGGTTACAATGAGCAGTTCTTC; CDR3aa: CASSLGGGGYNEQFF
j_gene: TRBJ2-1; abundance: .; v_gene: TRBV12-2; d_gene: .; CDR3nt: TGTGCAAGTCGCTTACGGAATTGGGGGGACAATGAGCAGTTCTTC; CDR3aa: CASRLRNWGDNEQFF
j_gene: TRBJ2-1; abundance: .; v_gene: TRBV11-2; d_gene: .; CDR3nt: TGTGCCAGCACCTCACTTCGAAGCTCCTACAATGAGCAGTTCTTC; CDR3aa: CASTSLRSSYNEQFF
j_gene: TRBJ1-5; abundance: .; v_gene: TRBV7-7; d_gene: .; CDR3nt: TGTGCCAGCAGCTTAGGGCCGAATCAGCCCCAGCATTTT; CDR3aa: CASSLGPNQPQHF
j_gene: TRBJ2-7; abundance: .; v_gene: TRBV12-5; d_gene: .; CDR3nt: TGTGCTAGTGGCCCCCGGGATTCTTACGAGCAGTACTTC; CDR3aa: CASGPRDSYEQYF
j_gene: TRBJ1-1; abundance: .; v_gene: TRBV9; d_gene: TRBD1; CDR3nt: TGTGCCAGCAGCGGACAGACAGGGGGGACGAACACTGAAGCTTTCTTT; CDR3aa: CASSGQTGGTNTEAFF
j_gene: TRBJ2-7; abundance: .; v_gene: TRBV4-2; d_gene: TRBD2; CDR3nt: TGTGCCAGCAGCCACACTGAGGGACTAGCGGGAGGGTCCTACGAGCAGTACTTC; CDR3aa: CASSHTEGLAGGSYEQYF
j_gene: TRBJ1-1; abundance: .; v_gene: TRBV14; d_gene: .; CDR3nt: TGTGCCATAACAAATGAGCGCACTGAAGCTTTCTTT; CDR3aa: CAITNERTEAFF
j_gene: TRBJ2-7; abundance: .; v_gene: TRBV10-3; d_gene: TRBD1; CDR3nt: TGTGCCATCAGTGAAAGGGACAGGGTATACGAGCAGTACTTC; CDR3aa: CAISERDRVYEQYF
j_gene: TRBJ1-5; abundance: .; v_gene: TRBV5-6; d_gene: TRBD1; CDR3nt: TGTGCCAGCAGCCGGACAGGTCTGGCCTATAGCAATCAGCCCCAGCATTTT; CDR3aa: CASSRTGLAYSNQPQHF
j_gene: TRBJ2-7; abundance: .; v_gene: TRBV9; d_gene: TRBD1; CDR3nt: TGTGCCAGCAGCCCCGGGACAGGGGCCTACGAGCAGTACTTC; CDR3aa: CASSPGTGAYEQYF
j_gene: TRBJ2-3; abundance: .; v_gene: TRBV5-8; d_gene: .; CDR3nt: TGTGCCAGCAGCCGGTGGGGGCTGGGGTCAGATACGCAGTATTTT; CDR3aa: CASSRWGLGSDTQYF
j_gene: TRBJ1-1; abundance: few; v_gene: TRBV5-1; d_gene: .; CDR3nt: TGCGCCAGCAGCTCCGACCTCGGGATTCAAACTGAAGCTTTCTTT; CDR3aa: CASSSDLGIQTEAFF
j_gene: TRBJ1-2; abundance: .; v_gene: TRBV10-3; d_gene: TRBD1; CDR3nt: TGTGCCATCAGGGCCGGGACAGGGTCCTATGGCTACACCTTC; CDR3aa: CAIRAGTGSYGYTF